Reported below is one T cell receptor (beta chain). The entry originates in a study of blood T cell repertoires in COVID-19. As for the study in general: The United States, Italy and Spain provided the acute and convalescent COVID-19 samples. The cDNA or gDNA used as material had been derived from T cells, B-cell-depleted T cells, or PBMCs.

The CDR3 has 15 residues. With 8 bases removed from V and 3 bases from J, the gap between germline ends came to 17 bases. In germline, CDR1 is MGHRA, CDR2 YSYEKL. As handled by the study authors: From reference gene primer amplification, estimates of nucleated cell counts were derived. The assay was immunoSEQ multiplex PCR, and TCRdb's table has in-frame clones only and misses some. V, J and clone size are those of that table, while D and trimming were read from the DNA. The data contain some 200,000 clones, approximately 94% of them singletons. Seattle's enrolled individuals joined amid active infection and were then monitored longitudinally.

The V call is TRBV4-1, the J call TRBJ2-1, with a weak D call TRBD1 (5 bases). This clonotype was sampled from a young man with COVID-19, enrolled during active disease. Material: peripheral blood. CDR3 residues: CASGAALDFYNEQFF. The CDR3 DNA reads TGCGCCAGCGGGGCAGCCCTCGATTTCTACAATGAGCAGTTCTTC.